The sequence of this T cell receptor (beta chain) was determined in a study of blood T cell repertoires in COVID-19. Study as a whole: Samples of COVID-19 (acute and convalescent) were obtained from the United States, Italy and Spain. PBMCs, B-cell-depleted T cells, or T cells provided the cDNA or gDNA that made up the material.

Authors' processing steps: It was from reference gene primer amplification that nucleated cell counts were estimated. Sequencing was performed with immunoSEQ multiplex PCR; in TCRdb, only in-frame clones are kept and a portion is missing. That table supplies the V and J calls and clone size; D and trimming were determined from the DNA. The sample yields about 110,000 clones, approximately 90% seen once. Germline trimming cut 4 bases from V and 4 bases from J; bases unmatched to any gene: 3. The length of the CDR3 is 14 residues. Germline CDR1 LNHDA, CDR2 SQIVND (reference sequence). The rearrangement joins TRBV19 to TRBJ2-5; 10 positions match TRBD2. Sequencing used peripheral blood. The sequence derives from a human donor in a cohort sampled during active COVID-19. The CDR3 here is CASSTGTSAETQYF. CDR3 sequence (DNA): TGTGCCAGTAGTACGGGGACTAGCGCAGAGACCCAGTACTTC. Variable domain in full (rest from reference TRBV19 and TRBJ2-5): DGGITQSPKYLFRKEGQNVTLSCEQNLNHDAMYWYRQDPGQGLRLIYYSQIVNDFQKGDIAEGYSVSREKKESFPLTVTSAQKNPTAFYLCASSTGTSAETQYFGPGTRLLVL.